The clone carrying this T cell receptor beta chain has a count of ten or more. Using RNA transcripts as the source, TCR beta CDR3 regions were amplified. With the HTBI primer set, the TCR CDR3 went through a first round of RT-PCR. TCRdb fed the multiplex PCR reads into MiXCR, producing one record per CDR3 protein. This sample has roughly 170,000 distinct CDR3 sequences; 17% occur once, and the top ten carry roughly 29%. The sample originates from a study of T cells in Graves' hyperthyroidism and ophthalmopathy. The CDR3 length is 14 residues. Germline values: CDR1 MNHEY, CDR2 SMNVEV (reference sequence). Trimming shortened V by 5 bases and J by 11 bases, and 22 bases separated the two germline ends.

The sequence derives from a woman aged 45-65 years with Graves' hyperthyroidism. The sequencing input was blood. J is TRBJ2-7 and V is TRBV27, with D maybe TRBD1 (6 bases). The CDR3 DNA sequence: TGTGCCAGCAGTCCCTCAGGGGCCCTTCCCAAGAAGTACTTC. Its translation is CASSPSGALPKKYF.